The entry below describes one TCR beta chain. There is no known antigen for this receptor. No base quality information exists; no much larger clone differs at one position. This entry is derived from a study of blood T cell repertoires in COVID-19 (dated by TCRdb to between 2020 and 2021). In the study overall: The collaborator samples originated in the United States, Italy and Spain and spanned the acute and convalescent phases of COVID-19. The dataset comprised deeply sampled blood TCRbeta repertoires from subjects exposed to, actively infected with, or recovered from COVID-19. The repertoires were released in a freely available public database meant as a resource for research on the immune response to SARS-CoV-2. The material from the prospective study consisted of cDNA or gDNA derived from T cells, B-cell-depleted T cells, or PBMCs. Samples came from the ongoing ImmuneRACE study (first 160 participants) plus 1,254 subjects from 6 global collaborators. The sample metadata nearly always contained a de-identified subject ID, COVID-19 status, age in years and sex. Where HLA class I and class II types were available, the types were taken from metadata supplied by the sample provider, not from assay-based typing. General study outcomes and caveats: The quantity of clinical and demographic metadata differed by source and by participant and was supplied without curation.

The CDR3 runs 15 residues from the cysteine to the phenylalanine. Only the CDR3 DNA is retained, 45 bases long and in frame from the first base. As encoded in the germline V gene, CDR1 is MGHRA while CDR2 is YSYEKL. V has 0 bases trimmed and J has 5 bases trimmed; junction bases matching no gene number 5. In the prospective study, participants were roughly 18 to 90 years old, resided in around 25 geographic areas of the United States, and were enrolled through a virtual design. Cohort assignment in the prospective study relied on participant-reported clinical history from a screening survey and a study questionnaire. Exposed participants had been in contact, within 2 weeks of entering the study, with a person who had a PCR-confirmed or clinician-diagnosed case of COVID-19. In the prospective study, mobile phlebotomists collected whole blood, serum and a nasopharyngeal or oropharyngeal swab from each participant. Over an approximately 2-month period, participants in the prospective study had the option of providing additional blood draws and questionnaires. Prospective study blood samples were shipped either frozen or at room temperature before DNA extraction.

The immunoSEQ Assay, a bias-controlled multiplex PCR, was used to amplify TCRbeta CDR3 regions from genomic DNA. The authors' analysis ran thus. The number of nucleated cells in each sample was estimated from the amplification of reference gene primers within the assay. To quantify the absolute abundance of each unique TCRbeta CDR3 rearrangement, sequence reads were collapsed and filtered. For each sample, productive Simpson clonality was calculated as the square root of Simpson's diversity index over productive rearrangements. Here the immuneACCESS table is served through TCRdb, limited to in-frame sequences with V and J called. Missing clones are a known gap in these copies; in checked studies unresolved V genes cover under half, and the rest lacks a known reason. That table furnishes V, J and clone size, whereas the DNA furnished D and trimming. Here the sample has about 230,000 clones; 88% occur a single time. The biggest ten clones account for approximately 3.5% of the sample.

The receptor chain draws on TRBV4-1 and TRBJ2-3; the junction holds 7 bases that match TRBD2. Specimen: PBMCs or T cells enriched from blood (not recorded which). This TCR came from a woman under 40 who had been exposed to COVID-19. The CDR3: CASSQESLAVDTQYF. At the DNA level, the sequence is TGCGCCAGCAGCCAAGAAAGCCTAGCGGTAGATACGCAGTATTTT.